These 3 T cell receptor beta chains share one sample of origin, sequenced in a study of cytomegalovirus exposure and HLA in healthy donors. Vbeta (60) and Jbeta (13) primers were used in the PCR. Method: immunoSEQ multiplex PCR; TCRdb's copy keeps in-frame clones and lacks some. The sample holds 85,000 to 120,000 clones; more than 75% are singletons and the top ten take about 6.1%. Sequenced sample: PBMCs. The origin of the receptors is a woman in her forties or fifties in good health and CMV-seropositive.

The chain couples TRBV7-2 to TRBJ1-3; D is perhaps TRBD1 (6 bases). Germline CDR1 is SGHTA and CDR2 is FQGNSA. Trimming removed 3 bases from V and 5 bases from J, with 20 bases in between. The CDR3 has 17 amino acids. The CDR3 reads CASSFTKTGLTRNTIYF. CDR3 coding DNA: TGTGCCAGCAGCTTCACAAAGACAGGACTGACCCGAAACACCATATATTTT. The full variable domain, with the rest looked up from reference TRBV7-2 and TRBJ1-3, is GAGVSQSPSNKVTEKGKDVELRCDPISGHTALYWYRQSLGQGLEFLIYFQGNSAPDKSGLPSDRFSAERTGGSVSTLTIQRTQQEDSAVYLCASSFTKTGLTRNTIYFGEGSWLTVV.

The chain has TRBV7-9 and TRBJ2-5, with 7 bases identical to TRBD2. With the DNA end fitting TRBJ2-7 better, the J assignment may be wrong. The germline V gene encodes CDR1 SEHNR and CDR2 FQNEAQ (reference sequence). CDR3 length: 14 amino acids. This CDR3 reads CASSPSGGRSEQYF. CDR3 DNA sequence: TGTGCCAGCAGCCCCTCGGGAGGTCGAAGCGAGCAGTACTTC.

This clone came up once. The chain links TRBV5-1 to TRBJ2-7; weak D call: TRBD1 (6 bases). CDR1 SGHRS and CDR2 YFSETQ come from the germline V gene. V was shortened by 0 bases and J by 1 base, with 8 bases between the two germline ends. This CDR3 comprises 14 residues. The CDR3: CASSLDRVSYEQYF. CDR3 in DNA: TGCGCCAGCAGCTTGGACAGGGTGTCCTACGAGCAGTACTTC.